One T cell receptor (beta chain) is described in this entry. These data belong to a study of blood T cell repertoires in COVID-19. Original handling: It was from reference gene primer amplification that nucleated cell counts were estimated. TCRdb's copy holds only in-frame clones and misses some; the assay was immunoSEQ multiplex PCR. That table gives V, J and clone size, and the DNA gave D and trimming. The table records fewer than 80,000 clones, roughly 78% of them present only once. The CDR3 is 13 amino acids. CDR1 SNHLY and CDR2 FYNNEI come from the germline V gene. The ends lost 5 bases at V and 4 bases at J; junction bases unmatched: 3.

The chain combines TRBV2 with TRBJ2-7, with TRBD1 matching over 9 bases. The sample taken for sequencing was peripheral blood. This TCR was recovered from a human donor in a cohort sampled during active COVID-19. CDR3 sequence reads: CASSRQGGYEQYF. The CDR3 region has the DNA TGTGCCAGCAGTCGACAGGGGGGGTACGAGCAGTACTTC. Full variable domain (outside the CDR3, taken from reference TRBV2 and TRBJ2-7): EPEVTQTPSHQVTQMGQEVILRCVPISNHLYFYWYRQILGQKVEFLVSFYNNEISEKSEIFDDQFSVERPDGSNFTLKIRSTKLEDSAMYFCASSRQGGYEQYFGPGTRLTVT.